This record concerns one T cell receptor beta chain sequence. Its antigen is currently unknown. The record originates from a study of CD4 T cells in relation to SARS-CoV-2 and coronaviruses. About the research overall: TCR beta CDR3s were sequenced after approximately 11-day antigen culture of PBMCs.

Unexposed donor CD4+ T cells date from about 2011-2018, before the COVID-19 pandemic. The cells were cultured for under 13 days before CD4+ T cells were isolated. PBMCs were plated at about 2 million per well in IL-2-containing medium. Clones were sequenced by immunoSEQ multiplex PCR, and TCRdb holds only the in-frame ones, with some missing. The table has more than 20,000 clones, 66% seen once; the top ten hold approximately 10%. This CDR3 spans 15 amino acids. CDR1 is SGHNT, CDR2 YYREEE, per germline (reference sequence). V was cut by 2 bases and J by 0 bases, with 12 bases left in between. This clonotype originated in a human donor in good health. Material for sequencing was CD4+ T cells from PBMCs, cultured in vitro. The chain uses TRBV5-4 and TRBJ2-7; tentative D call: TRBD2 (6 bases). The CDR3 protein is CASSFSVGGSYEQYF. Here the CDR3 DNA reads TGTGCCAGCAGCTTCTCGGTCGGGGGCTCCTACGAGCAGTACTTC.